These 30 T cell receptor beta chains were sequenced from one sample in a study of cytomegalovirus exposure and HLA in healthy donors (dated by TCRdb to the late 2010s). Libraries came from the immunoSEQ multiplex PCR assay. For the multiplex PCR, a mixture combining 60 forward primers for TCR Vbeta segments and 13 reverse primers for TCR Jbeta segments was used. As stored in TCRdb, this immuneACCESS dataset retains in-frame rearrangements with V and J assigned. A fraction of the clones does not appear; measured against another copy, unresolved V genes explain less than half of the discrepancy, and the remainder lacks a known reason. A total of under 150,000 clones appear in this sample, under 10% of them only once. Of the sample, around 7% falls within the top ten clones. Input material: PBMCs. The origin of the receptors is a woman in her thirties or forties in good health and CMV-seropositive.

The V and J genes are TRBV2 and TRBJ1-1; 7 bases are a match to TRBD1. CDR3 length equals 14 residues. V shed 6 bases and J 0 bases; nucleotides not matched to a gene: 4. Germline CDR1 and CDR2: SNHLY and FYNNEI. In nucleotides, the CDR3 is TGTGCCAGCAGCTTACAGGGGATGAACACTGAAGCTTTCTTT. This translates into CASSLQGMNTEAFF.

The J gene is TRBJ2-3, the V gene TRBV7-9, with TRBD1 identical over 9 bases. The germline V gene has CDR1 SEHNR and CDR2 FQNEAQ (reference sequence). J lost 4 bases, V lost 5 bases, and 4 bases had no gene match. This CDR3 comprises 14 residues. CDR3 region: CASSHGTGPDTQYF. The CDR3 DNA is TGTGCCAGCAGCCACGGGACAGGGCCAGATACGCAGTATTTT. Filled out from reference TRBV7-9 and TRBJ2-3, the complete variable domain reads DTGVSQNPRHKITKRGQNVTFRCDPISEHNRLYWYRQTLGQGPEFLTYFQNEAQLEKSRLLSDRFSAERPKGSFSTLEIQRTEQGDSAMYLCASSHGTGPDTQYFGPGTRLTVL.

This chain joins TRBV2 and TRBJ2-2; 7 bases fit TRBD2. CDR3 length: 16 amino acids. In germline, CDR1 is SNHLY, CDR2 FYNNEI. V was clipped by 6 bases and J by 4 bases; unmatched bases: 11. CDR3 protein: CASRVGIGEGTGELFF. CDR3 nucleotide sequence: TGTGCCAGCAGGGTCGGTATAGGGGAGGGCACCGGGGAGCTGTTTTTT. Combining the CDR3 with reference TRBV2 and TRBJ2-2 gives the whole variable domain EPEVTQTPSHQVTQMGQEVILRCVPISNHLYFYWYRQILGQKVEFLVSFYNNEISEKSEIFDDQFSVERPDGSNFTLKIRSTKLEDSAMYFCASRVGIGEGTGELFFGEGSRLTVL.

This clone came up a few times. The gene calls are TRBV7-2 and TRBJ2-7; 8 bases fit TRBD1. V gave up 3 bases and J gave up 7 bases; unmatched junction bases: 5. Germline CDR1 reads SGHTA; CDR2 reads FQGNSA. The CDR3 sequence is 13 residues long. The CDR3: CASSLDRVGEQYF. The CDR3 nucleotides are TGTGCCAGCAGCTTGGACAGGGTCGGAGAGCAGTACTTC.

This chain uses TRBV11-2 with TRBJ1-6; D is unclear. The V end lost 5 bases, the J end lost 7 bases, and 18 bases lay between the germline ends. The CDR3 contains 16 residues. CDR1 is SGHAT and CDR2 is FQNNGV in the germline V gene. As DNA, the CDR3 is TGTGCCAGCAGCAACGCCGGGCAGGAGGGAAATTCACCCCTCCACTTT. It translates to CASSNAGQEGNSPLHF.

This clone has more than one count but fewer than ten. The chain is built from TRBV5-4 and TRBJ2-3; 7 bases are a match to TRBD2. CDR3 length: 15 residues. The germline CDR1 and CDR2 sequences are SGHNT and YYREEE (reference sequence). Trimming took 3 bases from V and 6 from J; bases not matched to a gene: 10. CDR3 loop: CASSSTSATHDTQYF. The CDR3 bases are TGTGCCAGCAGCTCAACTAGCGCCACTCACGATACGCAGTATTTT.

This clone came up a few times. V and J are TRBV23-1 and TRBJ2-4; 7 nucleotides line up with TRBD1. TRBV23-1 is recorded as an ORF, its role being uncertain. The CDR3 extends over 18 amino acids. V shed 4 bases, J shed 0 bases, and the junction held 12 bases outside the gene matches. This chain's CDR3 is CASSREWDSLLAKNIQYF. Here the CDR3 DNA reads TGCGCCAGCAGTCGGGAATGGGACAGCCTTTTAGCCAAAAACATTCAGTACTTC.

This chain links TRBV11-2 with TRBJ1-4, with 11 bases aligning to TRBD1. The V gene end was trimmed by 3 bases and the J gene end by 5 bases; junction bases not matched to a gene: 5. Germline lookup yields CDR1 SGHAT and CDR2 FQNNGV. There are 16 residues in the CDR3. CDR3 protein: CASSFGQGAKNEKLFF. The CDR3 DNA reads as TGTGCCAGCAGCTTTGGACAGGGGGCGAAAAATGAAAAACTGTTTTTT.

In this sample, this clone turned up a few times. This chain connects TRBV4-1 to TRBJ1-5, with D perhaps TRBD1 (6 bases). The germline V gene has CDR1 MGHRA and CDR2 YSYEKL. Trimming took 0 bases from V and 0 from J, leaving 12 bases between them. The CDR3 consists of 17 residues. DNA for the CDR3: TGCGCCAGCAGCCAAGACCCGGGACAAGCTAGCAATCAGCCCCAGCATTTT. This gives the protein CASSQDPGQASNQPQHF.

The chain combines TRBV5-1 with TRBJ1-2; D remains unclear. V dropped 0 bases and J dropped 10 bases, with 16 bases sitting between them. CDR1 is SGHRS, CDR2 YFSETQ, per germline. This CDR3 has 14 residues. The CDR3, as DNA: TGCGCCAGCAGCTTGGGGGCAATCCCCACACTCTACACCTTC. Its translation: CASSLGAIPTLYTF.

There are a few counts of this clone. This chain links TRBV15 with TRBJ2-7; TRBD2 aligns across 7 bases. The CDR3 has 14 amino acids. Germline V gene sequence: CDR1 LNHNV, CDR2 YYDKDF (reference sequence). With V trimmed by 1 base and J by 7 bases, 7 bases remained unmatched. The CDR3, as DNA: TGTGCCACCAGCAGAGGGGGAGGGACGTGGGAGCAGTACTTC. Its translation: CATSRGGGTWEQYF. Complete variable domain (other parts from reference TRBV15 and TRBJ2-7): DAMVIQNPRYQVTQFGKPVTLSCSQTLNHNVMYWYQQKSSQAPKLLFHYYDKDFNNEADTPDNFQSRRPNTSFCFLDIRSPGLGDTAMYLCATSRGGGTWEQYFGPGTRLTVT.

The table lists this clone with a few counts. The chain has TRBV2 and TRBJ2-7; possibly TRBD2 for D (5 bases). CDR3 length: 15 residues. The ends were cut back, 3 bases at V and 0 bases at J, with 12 bases in the middle. CDR1 is SNHLY and CDR2 is FYNNEI in the germline V gene. The CDR3 sequence is CASSESGSSSYEQYF. The DNA of the CDR3 is TGTGCCAGCAGTGAGAGTGGGAGCAGCTCCTACGAGCAGTACTTC.

The CDR3 loop is CASSRTGISYEQYF. In DNA form, the CDR3 reads TGTGCCAGCAGCCGGACAGGGATTAGTTACGAGCAGTACTTC. This chain links TRBV7-2 with TRBJ2-7; 8 nucleotides match TRBD1. The CDR3 covers 14 residues. Germline CDR1 SGHTA, CDR2 FQGNSA. The V segment lost 5 bases and the J segment 4 bases; nucleotides outside the gene matches: 7.

This clone was recorded a few times. The chain combines TRBV5-5 with TRBJ2-5, with D maybe TRBD1 (6 bases). Trimming removed 3 bases at V and 3 bases at J, with 27 bases between. The CDR3 runs 19 residues. Germline V gene data show CDR1 as SGHKS and CDR2 as YYEKEE (reference sequence). The CDR3 sequence is CASSSDSRTAASSEETQYF. In DNA, the CDR3 is TGTGCCAGCAGCTCTGACAGTAGGACAGCTGCCTCTTCCGAAGAGACCCAGTACTTC.

The V and J genes are TRBV7-9 and TRBJ2-7; TRBD1 aligns across 9 bases. The CDR3 contains 14 residues. Germline CDR1 SEHNR, CDR2 FQNEAQ (reference sequence). V shed 4 bases and J 6 bases; nucleotides not matched to a gene: 7. CDR3 bases: TGTGCCAGCAGCTCTCGGGACAGGGTTCTCGAGCAGTACTTC. This encodes CASSSRDRVLEQYF.

The chain couples TRBV2 to TRBJ1-5; 9 bases agree with TRBD1. V shed 5 bases, J shed 5 bases, and the junction held 7 bases outside the gene matches. The CDR3 runs to 15 residues. CDR1 is SNHLY, CDR2 FYNNEI, per germline. CDR3 sequence: CASSYRGRGDQPQHF. CDR3 nucleotide sequence: TGTGCCAGCAGTTACAGGGGGCGCGGGGATCAGCCCCAGCATTTT. Combining the CDR3 with reference TRBV2 and TRBJ1-5 gives the whole variable domain EPEVTQTPSHQVTQMGQEVILRCVPISNHLYFYWYRQILGQKVEFLVSFYNNEISEKSEIFDDQFSVERPDGSNFTLKIRSTKLEDSAMYFCASSYRGRGDQPQHFGDGTRLSIL.

This clone has more than one count but fewer than ten. The genes are TRBV2 and TRBJ2-5; 7 bases match TRBD1. V lost 6 bases to trimming and J lost 3 bases; unmatched junction nucleotides: 7. The CDR3 has 14 amino acids. Germline loops: CDR1 SNHLY, CDR2 FYNNEI. CDR3 sequence: CASRGNTGEETQYF. The DNA for the CDR3 is TGTGCCAGCAGGGGAAATACAGGGGAAGAGACCCAGTACTTC. Looking up the rest from reference TRBV2 and TRBJ2-5 gives the full variable domain: EPEVTQTPSHQVTQMGQEVILRCVPISNHLYFYWYRQILGQKVEFLVSFYNNEISEKSEIFDDQFSVERPDGSNFTLKIRSTKLEDSAMYFCASRGNTGEETQYFGPGTRLLVL.

The rearrangement links TRBV6-6 to TRBJ1-2, with a possible D match to TRBD1 (6 bases). Germline V lookup: CDR1 MNHNY, CDR2 SVGAGI (reference sequence). Trimming left V 2 bases short and J 5 bases short, with 12 bases between. This CDR3 is 14 amino acids long. In DNA form, the CDR3 reads TGTGCCAGCAGTTACACCGGACAGCTATATGGCTACACCTTC. Translation gives CASSYTGQLYGYTF.

The rearrangement links TRBV5-1 to TRBJ1-2; TRBD1 matches at 8 bases. The CDR3 is 15 amino acids. Losses at the gene ends were 4 bases for V and 8 bases for J; bases not matched to a gene: 13. Germline CDR1 SGHRS, CDR2 YFSETQ. DNA for the CDR3: TGCGCCAGCAGCCCCGGAGGAGGACAGGGAAGCGGCTACACCTTC. Protein: CASSPGGGQGSGYTF.

This clone was observed a few times. The chain uses TRBV10-3 and TRBJ1-1; D ambiguous. This CDR3 is 12 amino acids long. Germline V gene lookup returns CDR1 ENHRY and CDR2 SYGVKD. V was shortened by 2 bases and J by 7 bases, with 8 bases between the two germline ends. CDR3 nucleotide sequence: TGTGCCATCAGTGAGAGGAGTCTTGAAGCTTTCTTT. It yields the protein CAISERSLEAFF.

This clone was counted a few times. V and J are TRBV5-1 and TRBJ1-1; TRBD1 is a possible D gene (5 bases). Germline V gene sequence: CDR1 SGHRS, CDR2 YFSETQ. CDR3 length: 13 amino acids. V lost 4 bases and J 3 bases, leaving 10 bases between the germline ends. CDR3 DNA: TGCGCCAGCAGCCGGACATCGGACACTGAAGCTTTCTTT. It is translated as CASSRTSDTEAFF.

The chain couples TRBV2 to TRBJ1-4; unclear D gene. The CDR3 is made up of 15 amino acids. Trimming cost V 5 bases and J 8 bases, with 18 bases left between them. Germline V gene data show CDR1 as SNHLY and CDR2 as FYNNEI. CDR3 sequence: CASSPIENLREKLFF. The CDR3 DNA follows: TGTGCCAGCAGTCCGATTGAGAACCTGAGAGAAAAACTGTTTTTT.

The rearrangement links TRBV9 to TRBJ1-1, with a weak D call TRBD1 (6 bases). Trimming stripped 0 bases from V and 4 bases from J, with 10 bases between. This CDR3 contains 14 residues. Germline CDR1 is SGDLS and CDR2 is YYNGEE. CDR3 nucleotides: TGTGCCAGCAGCGTAGCAGGGGAAGGCACTGAAGCTTTCTTT. Its translation is CASSVAGEGTEAFF.

This clone was observed a handful of times. This chain links TRBV5-6 with TRBJ1-1, with D perhaps TRBD1 (6 bases). This CDR3 is built from 16 residues. The ends were cut back, 2 bases at V and 0 bases at J, with 14 bases in the middle. Germline V gene data show CDR1 as SGHDT and CDR2 as YYEEEE. The DNA of the CDR3 is TGTGCCAGCAGCTTAGGGGGTAGCGGGATGAACACTGAAGCTTTCTTT. It translates to CASSLGGSGMNTEAFF.

This clone was detected a few times. CDR3 loop: CASSLDNDYEQYF. For the CDR3, the DNA is TGTGCCAGCAGCTTGGACAACGACTACGAGCAGTACTTC. This sequence joins TRBV5-6 and TRBJ2-7; D ambiguous. This CDR3 is built from 13 residues. In germline, CDR1 is SGHDT, CDR2 YYEEEE. Trimming shortened V by 0 bases and J by 3 bases, and 7 bases separated the two germline ends.

This clone was seen a handful of times. The chain combines TRBV6-5 with TRBJ1-1, with D possibly TRBD1 on 6 matching bases. The germline CDR1 and CDR2 sequences are MNHEY and SVGAGI. The V gene lost 0 bases and the J gene lost 5 bases, with 13 bases spanning the gap. The CDR3 extends over 15 amino acids. The CDR3 region is CASSYSPGQTTEAFF. The CDR3 DNA follows: TGTGCCAGCAGTTACTCCCCCGGACAGACAACTGAAGCTTTCTTT.

The chain links TRBV6-1 to TRBJ1-4, with 9 bases aligning to TRBD1. The CDR3 consists of 16 residues. Per germline, CDR1 MNHNS and CDR2 SASEGT. Trimming cost V 2 bases and J 5 bases; bases outside gene matches: 6. CDR3 sequence: CASSETATGGNEKLFF. CDR3 bases: TGTGCCAGCAGTGAAACGGCGACAGGGGGGAATGAAAAACTGTTTTTT.

The V gene is TRBV27, the J gene TRBJ1-2; D is perhaps TRBD1 (5 bases). Deletions cut 4 bases from V and 8 bases from J, with 14 bases between. The germline V gene encodes CDR1 MNHEY and CDR2 SMNVEV (reference sequence). The CDR3 loop spans 13 amino acids. In nucleotides, the CDR3 is TGTGCCAGCAGTTCCCTGGGGACTATCGGCTACACCTTC. This sequence encodes CASSSLGTIGYTF.

The chain joins TRBV4-3 to TRBJ2-5; the match to TRBD1 covers 7 bases. The CDR3 runs 14 residues. CDR1 is LGHNA, CDR2 YSLEER, per germline. J lost 5 bases, V lost 4 bases, and 7 bases had no gene match. The CDR3 here is CASSPEGGAETQYF. CDR3 in DNA: TGCGCCAGCAGCCCAGAAGGGGGCGCGGAGACCCAGTACTTC.

The chain employs TRBV6-1 and TRBJ1-3, with 10 bases fitting TRBD1. Trimming took 4 bases from V and 4 from J; bases not matched to a gene: 7. Germline loops: CDR1 MNHNS, CDR2 SASEGT. This CDR3 spans 16 amino acids. The CDR3 nucleotides read TGTGCCAGCAGTGGGTCGACAGGGGGCCTCGGAAACACCATATATTTT. This encodes CASSGSTGGLGNTIYF.